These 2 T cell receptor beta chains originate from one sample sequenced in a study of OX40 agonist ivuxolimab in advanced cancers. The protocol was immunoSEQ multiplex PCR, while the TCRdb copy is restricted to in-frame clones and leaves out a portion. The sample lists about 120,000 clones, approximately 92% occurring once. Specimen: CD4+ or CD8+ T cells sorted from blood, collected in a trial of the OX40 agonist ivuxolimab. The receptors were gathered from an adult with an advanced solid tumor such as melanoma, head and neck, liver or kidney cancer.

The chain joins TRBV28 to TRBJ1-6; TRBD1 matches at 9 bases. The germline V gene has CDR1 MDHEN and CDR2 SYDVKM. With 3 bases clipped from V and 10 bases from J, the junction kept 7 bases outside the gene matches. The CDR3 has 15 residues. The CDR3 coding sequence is TGTGCCAGCAGTTTTCCGGGGACAGGGCTCTCACCCCTCCACTTT. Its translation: CASSFPGTGLSPLHF.

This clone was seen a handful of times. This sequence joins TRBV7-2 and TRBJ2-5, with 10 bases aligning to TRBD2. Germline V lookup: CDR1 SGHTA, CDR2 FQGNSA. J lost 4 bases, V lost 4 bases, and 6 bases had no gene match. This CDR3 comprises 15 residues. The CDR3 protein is CASSWSGGAVETQYF. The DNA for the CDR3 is TGTGCCAGCAGCTGGAGCGGGGGGGCTGTAGAGACCCAGTACTTC. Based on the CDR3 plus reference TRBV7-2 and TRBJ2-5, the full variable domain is GAGVSQSPSNKVTEKGKDVELRCDPISGHTALYWYRQSLGQGLEFLIYFQGNSAPDKSGLPSDRFSAERTGGSVSTLTIQRTQQEDSAVYLCASSWSGGAVETQYFGPGTRLLVL.